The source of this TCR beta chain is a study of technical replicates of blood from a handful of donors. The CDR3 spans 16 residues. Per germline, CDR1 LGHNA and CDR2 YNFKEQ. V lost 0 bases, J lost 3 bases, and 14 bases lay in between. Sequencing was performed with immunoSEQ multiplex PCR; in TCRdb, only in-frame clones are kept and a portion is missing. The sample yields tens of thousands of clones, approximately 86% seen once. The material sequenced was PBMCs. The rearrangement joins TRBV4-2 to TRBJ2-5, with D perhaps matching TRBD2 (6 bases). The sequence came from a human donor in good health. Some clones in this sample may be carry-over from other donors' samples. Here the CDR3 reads CASSQEASRREETQYF. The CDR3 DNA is TGTGCCAGCAGCCAAGAAGCATCCCGGAGGGAAGAGACCCAGTACTTC.